This T cell receptor (beta chain) was retrieved from a study of blood T cell repertoires in COVID-19. Study overall: In each case, the material was cDNA or gDNA derived from T cells, B-cell-depleted T cells, or PBMCs.

In terms of age and location, participants ranged from about 18 to 100 years and lived in 24 US areas. In the original workflow: Amplification of reference gene primers was used by the study to estimate nucleated cell counts. Method: immunoSEQ multiplex PCR; TCRdb's copy keeps in-frame clones and lacks some. That table furnishes V, J and clone size, whereas the DNA furnished D and trimming. Found here are hundreds of thousands of clones, about four fifths of them singletons; the top ten hold 4.8%. This clone was counted a few times. Germline assignment: CDR1 LGHNA and CDR2 YNFKEQ. The CDR3 has 15 residues. V lost 5 bases to trimming and J lost 7 bases, with 20 bases between them.

The TCR sequence derives from a woman aged 50 to 60 who had been exposed to COVID-19. The J gene is TRBJ1-2, the V gene TRBV4-2, with D perhaps TRBD1 (5 bases). The specimen sequenced was PBMCs or T cells enriched from blood (not recorded which). This chain's CDR3 is CASSYTTGGEAGYTF. CDR3 DNA: TGTGCCAGCAGCTATACTACCGGGGGAGAGGCTGGCTACACCTTC.